The source of this TCR beta chain is a study of tumor and adjacent non-tumor tissue in lung cancer. This CDR3 is 14 amino acids long. The germline V gene has CDR1 KGHSH and CDR2 LQKENI. A modified ARM-PCR protocol with three rounds of nested PCR amplified TCRbeta. MiXCR, run by TCRdb on the multiplex PCR reads, gives a single entry per CDR3 protein. This repertoire shows over 130,000 distinct CDR3 sequences, roughly 70% found once; its top ten account for 18%. RNA was extracted from bulk tissue without any cell sorting. Findings and limits, study-wide: Significantly higher TCR diversity was found in tumor than normal lung. Normal lung showed higher cumulative top 100 clone frequency than tumor.

Concerning this clonotype: Its matching antigen is unknown.

The sequence was obtained from a man aged 60 to 75 with small cell lung cancer. The genes are TRBV18 and TRBJ2-6, with D possibly matching TRBD2 (6 bases). Sequenced: lung tumor tissue. The CDR3 DNA reads as TGTACATCGGACGGGGGCTCTGGGGCCAACGTCCTGACTTTC. Protein product: CTSDGGSGANVLTF.